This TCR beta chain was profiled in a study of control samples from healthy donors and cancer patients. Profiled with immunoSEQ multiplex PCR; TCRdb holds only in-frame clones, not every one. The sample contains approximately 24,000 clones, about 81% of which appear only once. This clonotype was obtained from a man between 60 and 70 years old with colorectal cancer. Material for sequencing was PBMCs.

The CDR3 DNA reads as TGTGCCAGCTCACGGGATGTCGGGGTCGGTACTGAAGCTTTCTTT. It specifies CASSRDVGVGTEAFF. The chain combines TRBV18 with TRBJ1-1; D uncertain. CDR3 length: 15 residues. From germline, CDR1 is KGHSH and CDR2 LQKENI. V was pared by 4 bases and J by 5 bases, with 17 bases between.